This T cell receptor (beta chain) was retrieved from a study of T cells in Graves' hyperthyroidism and ophthalmopathy. Newly diagnosed hyperthyroidism patients aged 18 to 65 years had disease lasting under 2 months. It was RNA transcripts that yielded the amplified TCR beta CDR3 regions. HTBI primers were the set used in a first-round RT-PCR of the TCR CDR3. Each CDR3 protein gets one entry after TCRdb re-called the multiplex PCR reads with MiXCR. The sample consists of more than 450,000 distinct CDR3 sequences, around 15% of them appearing once. This clonotype was counted at least ten times. Antigen: not known. General study findings and limits: By a 13 V-J model, ophthalmopathy was set apart from stable hyperthyroidism.

The V end was cut by 6 bases, the J end by 5 bases, with 11 bases between. CDR1 and CDR2 (germline): MDHEN, SYDVKM. The CDR3 runs 13 residues. The rearrangement uses TRBV28 and TRBJ2-1; weak D call: TRBD2 (5 bases). The sample consisted of blood. The TCR sequence derives from a woman in her 40s with Graves' hyperthyroidism. CDR3 nucleotide sequence: TGTGCCAGCAGCTCCCCGGAGGACAATGAGCAGTTCTTC. It encodes CASSSPEDNEQFF.